This T cell receptor (beta chain) was captured by sequencing in a study of naive and memory T cell subsets. This clonotype occurred many times. The target antigen is unknown. Study-wide results and limits: TCR counts from RNA may reflect activation-linked expression changes. There was no ground truth to check naive and memory subset results.

Trimming stripped 0 bases from V and 1 base from J, with 8 bases between. Per germline, CDR1 MNHNY and CDR2 SVGAGI (reference sequence). This CDR3 comprises 15 residues. Both TRBC1 and TRBC2 were covered by a beta constant-region primer of two equimolar oligonucleotides. The ligated cDNA underwent four PCR rounds using SP2 and nested alpha and beta constant-region primers. TCRdb recomputed calls from the UMI-ligation and nested PCR reads with MiXCR, one row per CDR3 protein. The sample has tens of thousands of distinct CDR3 sequences; about 6.5% are singletons. This sequence joins TRBV6-6 and TRBJ2-3; maybe TRBD2 (5 bases). The sample comprised central memory CD4+ T cells from blood. The TCR was taken from a human donor in good health. CDR3 DNA sequence: TGTGCCAGCAGTTACTCGGAGCGGCGCACAGATACGCAGTATTTT. It is translated as CASSYSERRTDTQYF.